This TCR beta chain was documented in a study of beta chain features in type 1 diabetes. Overall study results and limits: More deletions and fewer insertions at VDJ junctions were seen in type 1 diabetes patients. There was no resolution here of whether HLA type influences TCRB rearrangement.

Using CD45RO/CCR7/CD25/CD127/CD95/CD27, CD4+ naive, central memory, regulatory and stem cell-like memory cells were sorted. The germline CDR1 and CDR2 sequences are MNHEY and SVGAGI. The V segment lost 6 bases and the J segment 8 bases; nucleotides outside the gene matches: 8. The CDR3 contains 13 residues. Investigators reverse transcribed all isolated RNA, so they sequenced expressed TCRB transcripts. Approximately 3.5 million reads, on average, came from each naive, central memory and regulatory T cell sample. The table came from immunoSEQ multiplex PCR; TCRdb's copy has only in-frame clones and leaves some out. The sample lists hundreds of thousands of clones, under 70% occurring once. This clone was picked up a small number of times. Its antigen is undetermined.

The chain joins TRBV6-5 to TRBJ1-2, with 8 bases that match TRBD1. The sample consisted of naive CD4+ T cells from blood. The TCR was taken from a man aged 25-40 years in good health. The CDR3 nucleotides are TGTGCCAGCAGCCGCGGACAGGGACAAGGCTACACCTTC. Residues: CASSRGQGQGYTF.